This T cell receptor (beta chain) was identified in a study of naive and memory T cell subsets. Cells stained for CD3, CD4, CD8, CD45RA, CD27 and viability were sorted into four CD45RA/CD27 subsets. Both TRBC1 and TRBC2 were covered by a beta constant-region primer of two equimolar oligonucleotides. The ligated cDNA underwent four PCR rounds using SP2 and nested alpha and beta constant-region primers. An oligonucleotide with the SP2 primer and a 12-nucleotide UMI was ligated to the cDNA 3' end. TCRdb redid the calling of the UMI-ligation and nested PCR reads with MiXCR, one entry per CDR3 protein. The sample has over 20,000 distinct CDR3 sequences, approximately 8.8% seen once; the top ten hold 22%. Sequenced: central memory CD8+ T cells from blood. This receptor was taken from a human donor in good health.

The CDR3 nucleotides read TGCGCCAGCAGCCCTGATTTGGGGGGAATTGGGTTGGGCAATGAGCAGTTCTTC. Protein: CASSPDLGGIGLGNEQFF. The rearrangement links TRBV5-1 to TRBJ2-1; possibly TRBD2 for D (6 bases). Looked up from germline, CDR1 is SGHRS and CDR2 is YFSETQ. The V gene lost 4 bases and the J gene lost 6 bases, with 26 bases spanning the gap. The CDR3 runs to 18 residues.